The present TCR beta chain was sequenced within a study of PD-1 blockade in classical Hodgkin lymphoma. Time point indicated: cycle 4 day 1 (C4D1), after 6 weeks of nivolumab. All trial patients relapsed after autologous stem cell transplantation. TCRdb's copy holds only in-frame clones and misses some; the assay was immunoSEQ multiplex PCR. The sample includes some 28,000 clones, almost 85% of them seen just once. The receptor's source is a human donor with classical Hodgkin lymphoma. The source was peripheral blood mononuclear cells (PBMCs), collected before the fourth cycle of nivolumab.

The DNA for the CDR3 is TGTGCCAGCAGGACCGTCCACGAGCAGTACTTC. Its translation: CASRTVHEQYF. The chain links TRBV6-5 to TRBJ2-7; D not resolved. CDR1 and CDR2 from the germline V gene are MNHEY and SVGAGI. The V and J ends lost 6 bases and 5 bases respectively, with 8 bases between them. The CDR3 sequence is 11 residues long.